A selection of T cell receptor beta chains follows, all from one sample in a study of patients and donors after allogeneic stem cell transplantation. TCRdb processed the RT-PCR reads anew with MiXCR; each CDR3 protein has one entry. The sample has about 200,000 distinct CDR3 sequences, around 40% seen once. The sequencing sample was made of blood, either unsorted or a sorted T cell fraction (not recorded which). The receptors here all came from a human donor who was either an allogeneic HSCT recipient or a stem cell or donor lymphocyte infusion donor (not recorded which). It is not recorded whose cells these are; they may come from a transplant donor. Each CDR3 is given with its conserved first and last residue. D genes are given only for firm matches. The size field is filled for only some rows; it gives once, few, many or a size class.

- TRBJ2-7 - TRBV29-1 TGCCCCCTATTTCGGTCCTACGAGCAGTACTTC CPLFRSYEQYF
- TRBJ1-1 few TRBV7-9 TGTGCCAGCAGCTTACGCCCACACGAAGCTTTCTTT CASSLRPHEAFF
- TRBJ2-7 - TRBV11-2 TGTGCCAGCAGCTTACACCCAGGAATTGAGTACTTC CASSLHPGIEYF
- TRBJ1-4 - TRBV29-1 TGCAGCGTTCGTCGCAGGCTAAATGAAAAACTGTTTTTT CSVRRRLNEKLFF
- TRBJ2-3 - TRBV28 TGTGCCAGCAGTCCCTTCCGGCCGGGCACAGATACGCAGTATTTT CASSPFRPGTDTQYF
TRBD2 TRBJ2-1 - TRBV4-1 TGCGCCAGCAGCCGTAGCGGGGGGGCCTACAATGAGCAGTTCTTC CASSRSGGAYNEQFF
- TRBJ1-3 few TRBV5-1 TGCGCCAGCAGCCTGGGACGGACGTCTGGAAACACCATATATTTT CASSLGRTSGNTIYF
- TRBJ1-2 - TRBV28 TGTGCCAGCAGCTACGGGGGACGGAGAGGCTACACCTTC CASSYGGRRGYTF
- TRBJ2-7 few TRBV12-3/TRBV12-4 TGTGCCAGCAGTTTAGGGCGAGTATACGAGCAGTACTTC CASSLGRVYEQYF
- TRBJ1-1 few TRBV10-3 TGTGCCATCCGGATCCATGGGGCGATGAACACTGAAGCTTTCTTT CAIRIHGAMNTEAFF
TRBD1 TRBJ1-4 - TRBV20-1 TGCAGTGCTGACGGGACAGCTAATGAAAAACTGTTTTTT CSADGTANEKLFF
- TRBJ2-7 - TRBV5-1 TGCGCCAGCAGCTTGGACTCGCCACGGGATGAGCAGTACTTC CASSLDSPRDEQYF
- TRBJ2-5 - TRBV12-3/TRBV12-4 TGTGCCAGCAGTTTTACCTTGGCTCATGAGACCCAGTACTTC CASSFTLAHETQYF
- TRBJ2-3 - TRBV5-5 TGTGCCAGCTACGTAGCGCCCCTCACAGATACGCAGTATTTT CASYVAPLTDTQYF
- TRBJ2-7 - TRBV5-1 TGCGCCAGCAGCTTGGGACAGGGAGGAAAGTACTTC CASSLGQGGKYF
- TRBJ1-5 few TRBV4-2 TGTGCCAGCAGCCAAAGCCCCGGGACACCCTATCAGCCCCAGCATTTT CASSQSPGTPYQPQHF
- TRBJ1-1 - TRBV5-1 TGCACCAGCAGCTTTAAAGCTGGAAACACTGAAGCTTTCTTT CTSSFKAGNTEAFF
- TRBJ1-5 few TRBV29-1 TGCAGCGTTGTGGTTAGCGGGAATCAGCCCCAGCATTTT CSVVVSGNQPQHF
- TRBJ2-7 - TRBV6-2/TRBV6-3 TGTGCCAGCAGTCAAAACGTCGAGCAGTACTTC CASSQNVEQYF
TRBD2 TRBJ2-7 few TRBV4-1 TGCGCCAGCAGCCAAGTCGTCGGGACTAGCTCTTGGGAGCAGTACTTC CASSQVVGTSSWEQYF
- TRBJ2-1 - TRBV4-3 TGCGCCAGCAGCCTCCTGGGGGGGGGCTGGGATGAGCAGTTCTTC CASSLLGGGWDEQFF
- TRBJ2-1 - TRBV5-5 TGTGCCAGCAGCCCCCTAGGGTTACCCTACAATGAGCAGTTCTTC CASSPLGLPYNEQFF
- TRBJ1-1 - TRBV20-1 TGCAGTGCTAGTCCGGGACTGAACACTGAAGCTTTCTTT CSASPGLNTEAFF
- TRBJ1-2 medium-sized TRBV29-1 TGCAGCGTTGAAGTCTGGGCAGGGCATTATGGCTACACCTTC CSVEVWAGHYGYTF
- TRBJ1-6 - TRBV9 TGTGCCAGCAGCGTAGATCCTACCCATAATTCACCCCTCCACTTT CASSVDPTHNSPLHF
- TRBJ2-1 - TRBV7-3 TGTGCCAGCAGCCTAACCGGACATACCTACAATGAGCAGTTCTTC CASSLTGHTYNEQFF
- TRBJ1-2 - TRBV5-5 TGTGCCAGCAGCTTCACAGGGTCTTTCTACTATGGCTACACCTTC CASSFTGSFYYGYTF
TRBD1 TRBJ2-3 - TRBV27 TGTGCCAGCAGTTTCTCATGGACAGGGGGCGCGAGGGATACGCAGTATTTT CASSFSWTGGARDTQYF
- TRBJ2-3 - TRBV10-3 TGTGCCATCAACCCGGAAACTAGCACAGATACGCAGTATTTT CAINPETSTDTQYF
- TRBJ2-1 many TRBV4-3 TGCGCCAGCAGCCAAGATCTGTGGGGGGGGCTCTACAATGAGCAGTTCTTC CASSQDLWGGLYNEQFF
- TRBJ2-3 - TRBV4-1 TGCGCCAGCAGCCAAGATCGAACTACGGGGTGGGATACGCAGTATTTT CASSQDRTTGWDTQYF